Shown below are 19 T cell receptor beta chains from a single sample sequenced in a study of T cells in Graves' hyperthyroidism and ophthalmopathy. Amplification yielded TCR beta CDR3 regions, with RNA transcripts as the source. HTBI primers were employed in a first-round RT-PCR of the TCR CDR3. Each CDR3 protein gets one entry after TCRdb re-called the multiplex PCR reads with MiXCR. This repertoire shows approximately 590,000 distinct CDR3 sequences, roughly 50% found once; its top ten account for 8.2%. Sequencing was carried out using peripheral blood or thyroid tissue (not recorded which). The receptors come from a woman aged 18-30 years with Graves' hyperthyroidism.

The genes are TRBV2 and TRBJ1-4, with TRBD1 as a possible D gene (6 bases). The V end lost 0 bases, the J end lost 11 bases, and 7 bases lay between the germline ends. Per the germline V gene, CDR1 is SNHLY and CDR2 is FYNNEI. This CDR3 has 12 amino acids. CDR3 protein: CASSEAGGKLFF. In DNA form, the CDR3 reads TGTGCCAGCAGTGAAGCAGGGGGGAAACTGTTTTTT.

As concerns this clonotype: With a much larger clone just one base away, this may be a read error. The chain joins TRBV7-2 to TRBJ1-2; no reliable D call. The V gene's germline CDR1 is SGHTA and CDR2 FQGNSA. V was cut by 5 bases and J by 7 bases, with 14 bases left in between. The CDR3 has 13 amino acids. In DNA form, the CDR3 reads TGTGCCAGCAGCCAGACGAGGGCGCGTGGCTACACCTTC. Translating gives CASSQTRARGYTF. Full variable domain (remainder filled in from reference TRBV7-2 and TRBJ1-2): GAGVSQSPSNKVTEKGKDVELRCDPISGHTALYWYRQSLGQGLEFLIYFQGNSAPDKSGLPSDRFSAERTGGSVSTLTIQRTQQEDSAVYLCASSQTRARGYTFGSGTRLTVV.

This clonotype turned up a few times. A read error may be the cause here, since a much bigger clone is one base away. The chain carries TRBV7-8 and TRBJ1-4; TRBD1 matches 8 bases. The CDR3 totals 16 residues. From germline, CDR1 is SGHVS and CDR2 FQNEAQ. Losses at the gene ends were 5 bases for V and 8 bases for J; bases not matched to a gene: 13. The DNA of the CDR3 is TGTGCCAGCAGCCCACCTACCCCGACAGGGGCCGAAAAACTGTTTTTT. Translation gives CASSPPTPTGAEKLFF.

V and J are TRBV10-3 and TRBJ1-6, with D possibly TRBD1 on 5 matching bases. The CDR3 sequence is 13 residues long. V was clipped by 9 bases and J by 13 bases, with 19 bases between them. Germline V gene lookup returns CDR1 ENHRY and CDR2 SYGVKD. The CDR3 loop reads CAMGQGPNQPLHF. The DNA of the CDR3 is TGTGCCATGGGGCAGGGACCCAATCAGCCCCTCCACTTT.

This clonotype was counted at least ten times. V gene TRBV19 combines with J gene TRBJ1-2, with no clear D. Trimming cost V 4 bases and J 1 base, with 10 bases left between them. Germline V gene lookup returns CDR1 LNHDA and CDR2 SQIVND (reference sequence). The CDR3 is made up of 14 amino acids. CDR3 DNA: TGTGCCAGTAGTACCTCTGGGGTTAACTATGGCTACACCTTC. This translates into CASSTSGVNYGYTF.

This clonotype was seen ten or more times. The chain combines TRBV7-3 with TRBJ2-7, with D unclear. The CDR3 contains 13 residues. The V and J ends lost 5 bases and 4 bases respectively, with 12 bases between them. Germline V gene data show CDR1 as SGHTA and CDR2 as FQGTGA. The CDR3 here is CASSTLGGYEQYF. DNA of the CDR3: TGTGCCAGCAGCACCCTGGGTGGGTACGAGCAGTACTTC.

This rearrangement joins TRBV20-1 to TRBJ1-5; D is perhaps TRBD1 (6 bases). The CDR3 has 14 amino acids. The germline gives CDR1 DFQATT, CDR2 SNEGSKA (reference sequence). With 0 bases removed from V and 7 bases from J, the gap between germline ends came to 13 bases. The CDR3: CSAREGGRAQPQHF. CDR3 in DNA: TGCAGTGCTAGAGAAGGGGGGAGGGCGCAGCCCCAGCATTTT.

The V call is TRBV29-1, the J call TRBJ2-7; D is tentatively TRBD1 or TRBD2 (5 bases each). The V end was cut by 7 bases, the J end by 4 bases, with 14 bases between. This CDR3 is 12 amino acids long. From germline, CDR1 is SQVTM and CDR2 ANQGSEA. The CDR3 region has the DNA TGCAGCGCCGGGGCCGGCGGATACGAGCAGTACTTC. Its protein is CSAGAGGYEQYF.

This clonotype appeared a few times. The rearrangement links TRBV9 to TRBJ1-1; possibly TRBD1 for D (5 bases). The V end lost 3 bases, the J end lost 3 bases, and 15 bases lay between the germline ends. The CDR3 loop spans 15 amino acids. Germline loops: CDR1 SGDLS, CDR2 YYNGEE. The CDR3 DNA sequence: TGTGCCAGCAGCGGTGAGAGGGACGGGGACACTGAAGCTTTCTTT. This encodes CASSGERDGDTEAFF. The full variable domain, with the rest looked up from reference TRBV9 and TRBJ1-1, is DSGVTQTPKHLITATGQRVTLRCSPRSGDLSVYWYQQSLDQGLQFLIQYYNGEERAKGNILERFSAQQFPDLHSELNLSSLELGDSALYFCASSGERDGDTEAFFGQGTRLTVV.

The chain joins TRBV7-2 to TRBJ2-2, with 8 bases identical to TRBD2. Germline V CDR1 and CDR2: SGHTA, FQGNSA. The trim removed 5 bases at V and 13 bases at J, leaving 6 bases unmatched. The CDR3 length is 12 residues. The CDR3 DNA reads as TGTGCCAGCAGCCTAGGTCTAGCGGGGCTGTTTTTT. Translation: CASSLGLAGLFF.

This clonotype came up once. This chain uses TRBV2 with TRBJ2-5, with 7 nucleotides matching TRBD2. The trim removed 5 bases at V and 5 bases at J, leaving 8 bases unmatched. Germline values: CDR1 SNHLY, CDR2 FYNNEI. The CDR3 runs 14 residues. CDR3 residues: CASSLTSAGETQYF. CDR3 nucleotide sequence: TGTGCCAGCAGTTTAACTAGCGCAGGGGAGACCCAGTACTTC.

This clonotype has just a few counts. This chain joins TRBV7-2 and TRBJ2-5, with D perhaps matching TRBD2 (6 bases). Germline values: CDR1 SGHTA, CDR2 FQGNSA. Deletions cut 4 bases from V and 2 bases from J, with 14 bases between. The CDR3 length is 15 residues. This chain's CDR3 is CASSSRGLQQETQYF. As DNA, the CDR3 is TGTGCCAGCAGCTCTCGGGGACTGCAGCAAGAGACCCAGTACTTC. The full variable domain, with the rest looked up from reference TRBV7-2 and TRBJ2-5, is GAGVSQSPSNKVTEKGKDVELRCDPISGHTALYWYRQSLGQGLEFLIYFQGNSAPDKSGLPSDRFSAERTGGSVSTLTIQRTQQEDSAVYLCASSSRGLQQETQYFGPGTRLLVL.

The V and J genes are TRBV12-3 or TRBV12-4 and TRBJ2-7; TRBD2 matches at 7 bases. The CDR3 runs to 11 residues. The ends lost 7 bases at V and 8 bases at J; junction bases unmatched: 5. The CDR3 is CASTSGMKQYF. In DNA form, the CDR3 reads TGTGCCAGCACTAGCGGAATGAAGCAGTACTTC.

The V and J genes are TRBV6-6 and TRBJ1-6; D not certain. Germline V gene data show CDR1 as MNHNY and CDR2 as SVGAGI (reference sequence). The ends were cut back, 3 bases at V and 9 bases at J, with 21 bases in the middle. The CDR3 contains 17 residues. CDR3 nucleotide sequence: TGTGCCAGCAGTTATAAGAGGGCGGAACAACACGGTTCACCCCTCCACTTT. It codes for CASSYKRAEQHGSPLHF.

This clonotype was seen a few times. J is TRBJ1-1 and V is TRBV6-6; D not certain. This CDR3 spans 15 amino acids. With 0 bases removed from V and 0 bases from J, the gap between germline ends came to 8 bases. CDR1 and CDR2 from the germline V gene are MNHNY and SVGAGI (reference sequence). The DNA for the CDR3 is TGTGCCAGCAGTTACTCGACCAGCATGAACACTGAAGCTTTCTTT. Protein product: CASSYSTSMNTEAFF.

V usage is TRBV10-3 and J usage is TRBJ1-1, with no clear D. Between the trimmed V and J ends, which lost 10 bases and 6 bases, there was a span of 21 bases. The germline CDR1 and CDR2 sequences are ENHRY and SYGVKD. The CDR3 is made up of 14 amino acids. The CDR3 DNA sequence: TGTGCCAGCAGCGTAGAATCAGGAGACGCTGAAGCTTTCTTT. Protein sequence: CASSVESGDAEAFF.

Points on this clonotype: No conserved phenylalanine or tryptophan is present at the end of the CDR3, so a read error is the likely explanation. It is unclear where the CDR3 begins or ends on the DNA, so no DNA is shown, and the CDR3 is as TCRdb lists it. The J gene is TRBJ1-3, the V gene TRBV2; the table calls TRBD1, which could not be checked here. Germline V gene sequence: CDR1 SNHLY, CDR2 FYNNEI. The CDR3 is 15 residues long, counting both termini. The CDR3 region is CASDRDRGDSGNTIY.

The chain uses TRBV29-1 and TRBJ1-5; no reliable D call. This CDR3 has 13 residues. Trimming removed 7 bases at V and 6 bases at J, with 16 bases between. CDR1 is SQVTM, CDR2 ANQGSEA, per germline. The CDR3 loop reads CSGGREGTQPQHF. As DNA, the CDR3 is TGCAGCGGTGGGCGCGAGGGCACTCAGCCCCAGCATTTT.

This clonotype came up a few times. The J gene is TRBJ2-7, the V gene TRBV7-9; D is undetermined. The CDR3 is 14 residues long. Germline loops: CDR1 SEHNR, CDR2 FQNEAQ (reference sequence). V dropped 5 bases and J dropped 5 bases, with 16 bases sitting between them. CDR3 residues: CASSQDSSQDEQYF. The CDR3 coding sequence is TGTGCCAGCAGCCAAGATAGTTCTCAGGACGAGCAGTACTTC. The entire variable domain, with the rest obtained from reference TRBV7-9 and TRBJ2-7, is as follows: DTGVSQNPRHKITKRGQNVTFRCDPISEHNRLYWYRQTLGQGPEFLTYFQNEAQLEKSRLLSDRFSAERPKGSFSTLEIQRTEQGDSAMYLCASSQDSSQDEQYFGPGTRLTVT.